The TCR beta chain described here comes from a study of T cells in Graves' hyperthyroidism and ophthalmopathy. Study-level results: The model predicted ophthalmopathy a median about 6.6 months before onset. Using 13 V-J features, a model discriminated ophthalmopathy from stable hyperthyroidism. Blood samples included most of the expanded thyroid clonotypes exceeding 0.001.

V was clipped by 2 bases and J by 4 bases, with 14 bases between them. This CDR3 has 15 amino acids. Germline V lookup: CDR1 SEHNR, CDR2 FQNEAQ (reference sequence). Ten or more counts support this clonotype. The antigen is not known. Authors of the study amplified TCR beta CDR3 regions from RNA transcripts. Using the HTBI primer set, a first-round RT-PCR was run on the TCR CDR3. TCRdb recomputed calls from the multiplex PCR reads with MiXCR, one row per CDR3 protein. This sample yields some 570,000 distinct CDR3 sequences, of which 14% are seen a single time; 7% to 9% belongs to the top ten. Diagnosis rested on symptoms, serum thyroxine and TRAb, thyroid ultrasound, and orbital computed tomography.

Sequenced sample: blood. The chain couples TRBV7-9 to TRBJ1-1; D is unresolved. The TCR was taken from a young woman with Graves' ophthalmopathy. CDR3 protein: CASSLNVGTRTEAFF. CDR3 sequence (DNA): TGTGCCAGCAGCTTAAATGTCGGAACGCGCACTGAAGCTTTCTTT.